These 22 T cell receptor beta chains share one sample of origin, sequenced in a study of vaccination effects on CD4 cells after COVID-19. These receptors are not linked to any known antigen. Culture lasted approximately 10 days before CD4+ T cell isolation. Using immunoSEQ multiplex PCR, the repertoire was profiled, and TCRdb retains in-frame clones only, with some absent. The data show roughly 34,000 clones, around two thirds seen once. The sample was CD4+ T cells from PBMCs cultured without peptide, taken before COVID-19 vaccination. Receptors were obtained from a human donor who received a COVID-19 vaccine.

This clone was recorded a few times. This chain uses TRBV10-3 with TRBJ2-7; D possibly corresponds to TRBD2 (5 bases). The CDR3 is 13 amino acids. Germline lookup yields CDR1 ENHRY and CDR2 SYGVKD. V lost 8 bases and J lost 1, with 12 bases in between. The CDR3 loop is CAIAKEGSYEQYF. The DNA of the CDR3 is TGTGCCATCGCCAAAGAGGGATCCTACGAGCAGTACTTC.

This clone was seen only a few times. The V gene is TRBV15, the J gene TRBJ2-7; perhaps TRBD1 as D (6 bases). The CDR3 is 13 amino acids. Trimming took off 3 bases at V and 3 bases at J, with 9 bases between the two ends. Germline V gene data show CDR1 as LNHNV and CDR2 as YYDKDF (reference sequence). The CDR3 DNA is TGTGCCACCAGCAGGGACAGCTACTACGAGCAGTACTTC. Its protein product is CATSRDSYYEQYF.

V and J are TRBV14 and TRBJ2-1; D is perhaps TRBD1 or TRBD2 (5 bases each). The CDR3 is made up of 16 amino acids. V lost 4 bases, J lost 4 bases, and 17 bases lay in between. Per germline, CDR1 SGHDN and CDR2 FVKESK. DNA of the CDR3: TGTGCCAGCAGCCCCCTCCGGTGGGACGGATACAATGAGCAGTTCTTC. It translates to CASSPLRWDGYNEQFF.

This clone appeared a few times. The gene calls are TRBV5-1 and TRBJ1-4, with TRBD1 as a possible D gene (6 bases). The V gene lost 0 bases and the J gene lost 3 bases, with 9 bases spanning the gap. This CDR3 region has 15 residues. CDR1 and CDR2 from the germline V gene are SGHRS and YFSETQ. The CDR3 reads CASSLVGAANEKLFF. The CDR3 DNA sequence: TGCGCCAGCAGCTTGGTGGGGGCTGCTAATGAAAAACTGTTTTTT. The full variable domain, its missing parts supplied by reference TRBV5-1 and TRBJ1-4, is KAGVTQTPRYLIKTRGQQVTLSCSPISGHRSVSWYQQTPGQGLQFLFEYFSETQRNKGNFPGRFSGRQFSNSRSEMNVSTLELGDSALYLCASSLVGAANEKLFFGSGTQLSVL.

The V gene is TRBV15, the J gene TRBJ2-7; D is undetermined. CDR3 length: 12 residues. The germline V and J ends were trimmed by 0 bases and 5 bases, with 5 bases remaining between them. The V gene's germline CDR1 is LNHNV and CDR2 YYDKDF (reference sequence). CDR3 protein: CATSRDWDEQYF. The DNA for the CDR3 is TGTGCCACCAGCAGAGATTGGGACGAGCAGTACTTC.

The chain links TRBV19 to TRBJ1-4, with 11 bases that match TRBD1. CDR1 and CDR2 from the germline V gene are LNHDA and SQIVND (reference sequence). The junction had 8 bases not matched to a gene; V was cut back by 10 bases and J by 7 bases. There are 14 residues in the CDR3. The CDR3 region is CATHRTGGGEKLFF. The DNA for the CDR3 is TGTGCCACCCATCGGACAGGGGGCGGTGAAAAACTGTTTTTT.

The chain links TRBV7-6 to TRBJ2-7; tentative D call: TRBD2 (6 bases). The length of the CDR3 is 16 residues. Germline CDR1 and CDR2: SGHVS and FNYEAQ. Trimming removed 1 base at V and 0 bases at J, with 13 bases between. CDR3 amino acids: CASSLVTGEGSYEQYF. For the CDR3, the DNA is TGTGCCAGCAGCTTAGTGACGGGGGAAGGCTCCTACGAGCAGTACTTC.

This clone was seen just once. The chain links TRBV5-1 to TRBJ2-1, with a tentative D call TRBD1 (6 bases). The germline V gene has CDR1 SGHRS and CDR2 YFSETQ. The CDR3 spans 16 residues. The V end lost 2 bases, the J end lost 0 bases, and 12 bases lay between the germline ends. CDR3 in amino acids: CASSLTIQGSYNEQFF. CDR3 nucleotides: TGCGCCAGCAGCTTAACGATACAGGGCTCCTACAATGAGCAGTTCTTC.

The chain couples TRBV11-2 to TRBJ2-5; 8 bases match TRBD2. V gave up 2 bases and J gave up 3 bases; unmatched junction bases: 5. The CDR3 loop spans 15 amino acids. CDR1 is SGHAT and CDR2 is FQNNGV in the germline V gene. The CDR3 nucleotides read TGTGCCAGCAGCTTATACGGGGGGGGGAAAGAGACCCAGTACTTC. It yields the protein CASSLYGGGKETQYF.

The chain joins TRBV11-1 to TRBJ2-5; D gene ambiguous. The CDR3 covers 16 residues. Trimming took off 3 bases at V and 2 bases at J, with 16 bases between the two ends. Germline CDR1 SGHAT, CDR2 FQDESV (reference sequence). For the CDR3, the DNA is TGTGCCAGCAGCTTTGGAGCTCTGGACGGGCAAGAGACCCAGTACTTC. It yields the protein CASSFGALDGQETQYF.

This clone was recorded a few times. The rearrangement uses TRBV6-5 and TRBJ2-2; possible D gene TRBD2, 6 bases. Trimming pared 8 bases from V and 5 bases from J, leaving 18 bases between. Germline V gene data show CDR1 as MNHEY and CDR2 as SVGAGI. The length of the CDR3 is 15 residues. The CDR3 loop reads CASSMPAGATGELFF. In nucleotides, the CDR3 is TGTGCCAGCTCCATGCCAGCGGGTGCTACCGGGGAGCTGTTTTTT.

There are a few counts of this clone. CDR3 bases: TGTGCCAGCAGCTTAGAGGGCTGGACAGGGCTGAGGGACACTGAAGCTTTCTTT. Translation gives CASSLEGWTGLRDTEAFF. This chain connects TRBV11-2 to TRBJ1-1; 8 bases match TRBD1. The germline gives CDR1 SGHAT, CDR2 FQNNGV. V lost 0 bases to trimming and J lost 3 bases; unmatched junction nucleotides: 12. The CDR3 contains 18 residues.

In this sample, this clone turned up a few times. CDR3 region: CASSQVAGAEAFF. The DNA of the CDR3 is TGTGCCAGCAGCCAAGTCGCTGGGGCTGAAGCTTTCTTT. The genes are TRBV3-1 (or the pseudogene TRBV3-2) and TRBJ1-1; D is uncertain. Germline loops: CDR1 LGHDT, CDR2 YNNKEL (reference sequence). Trimming took off 1 base at V and 6 bases at J, with 9 bases between the two ends. CDR3 length: 13 amino acids.

This clone was counted between two and nine times. The chain uses TRBV4-1 and TRBJ1-6, with D maybe TRBD1 (5 bases). The CDR3 is 15 residues long. V was shortened by 4 bases and J by 6 bases, with 13 bases between the two germline ends. Germline V gene sequence: CDR1 MGHRA, CDR2 YSYEKL. CDR3 protein: CASSPPGTLNSPLHF. In DNA form, the CDR3 reads TGCGCCAGCAGCCCCCCCGGGACCCTTAATTCACCCCTCCACTTT.

The V and J genes are TRBV25-1 and TRBJ2-5; D might be TRBD1 (5 bases). Trimming took off 4 bases at V and 1 base at J, with 7 bases between the two ends. Germline CDR1 reads MGHDK; CDR2 reads SYGVNS. This CDR3 is built from 13 residues. The chain's CDR3 is CASSVGAQETQYF. For the CDR3, the DNA is TGTGCCAGCAGTGTTGGGGCCCAAGAGACCCAGTACTTC.

This chain uses TRBV19 with TRBJ2-6; tentatively, D is TRBD1 (6 bases). V lost 7 bases and J 0 bases, leaving 19 bases between the germline ends. The CDR3 has 18 amino acids. Germline V lookup: CDR1 LNHDA, CDR2 SQIVND (reference sequence). The CDR3 sequence: CASTDNRAKLSGANVLTF. The CDR3 DNA reads TGTGCCAGTACCGATAACAGGGCGAAACTCTCTGGGGCCAACGTCCTGACTTTC. Full variable domain (outside the CDR3, taken from reference TRBV19 and TRBJ2-6): DGGITQSPKYLFRKEGQNVTLSCEQNLNHDAMYWYRQDPGQGLRLIYYSQIVNDFQKGDIAEGYSVSREKKESFPLTVTSAQKNPTAFYLCASTDNRAKLSGANVLTFGAGSRLTVL.

The count of this clone is one. The genes are TRBV7-9 and TRBJ2-1, with 9 bases that match TRBD2. The CDR3 runs to 15 residues. Germline V gene lookup returns CDR1 SEHNR and CDR2 FQNEAQ (reference sequence). The trim removed 5 bases at V and 5 bases at J, leaving 7 bases unmatched. CDR3 sequence: CASSPRLAGNNEQFF. As DNA, the CDR3 is TGTGCCAGCAGCCCCCGCCTAGCGGGGAACAATGAGCAGTTCTTC.

V usage is TRBV11-2 and J usage is TRBJ1-2; the match to TRBD1 covers 10 bases. Germline trimming cut 5 bases from V and 2 bases from J; bases unmatched to any gene: 2. This CDR3 has 14 residues. Germline V gene lookup returns CDR1 SGHAT and CDR2 FQNNGV. As DNA, the CDR3 is TGTGCCAGCAGCCCGACAGGGGGCAACTATGGCTACACCTTC. This translates into CASSPTGGNYGYTF.

J is TRBJ2-7 and V is TRBV4-1, with 10 bases identical to TRBD2. CDR1 is MGHRA, CDR2 YSYEKL, per germline. This CDR3 is built from 18 residues. Unmatched junction bases numbered 13, after V lost 3 bases and J lost 2 bases. The DNA for the CDR3 is TGCGCCAGCAGCCAGGAAACTAGCGGGATACCCTCTACCTACGAGCAGTACTTC. It is translated as CASSQETSGIPSTYEQYF.

The V gene is TRBV11-3, the J gene TRBJ2-5; D possibly matches TRBD1 or TRBD2 (6 bases each). The length of the CDR3 is 15 residues. V was pared by 5 bases and J by 4 bases, with 17 bases between. Germline CDR1 and CDR2: SGHNT and YENEEA. The CDR3 loop reads CASSRGLGRVETQYF. The CDR3 coding sequence is TGTGCCAGCAGCCGGGGGCTCGGCAGGGTAGAGACCCAGTACTTC.

V is TRBV4-1 and J is TRBJ1-5, with a possible D match to TRBD1 (6 bases). The CDR3 is made up of 18 amino acids. Trimming shortened V by 1 base and J by 3 bases, and 19 bases separated the two germline ends. Germline V CDR1 and CDR2: MGHRA, YSYEKL. CDR3 bases: TGCGCCAGCAGCCAAGGAAGTTGGGGGCGGAGAACCAATCAGCCCCAGCATTTT. Amino acids: CASSQGSWGRRTNQPQHF.

The rearrangement joins TRBV19 to TRBJ2-3; D possibly uses TRBD1 or TRBD2 (7 bases each). Germline loops: CDR1 LNHDA, CDR2 SQIVND (reference sequence). Trimming shortened V by 7 bases and J by 4 bases, and 15 bases separated the two germline ends. CDR3 length: 14 amino acids. The CDR3 here is CASTYPGGADTQYF. The DNA of the CDR3 is TGTGCCAGTACTTATCCAGGGGGGGCAGATACGCAGTATTTT.